The clone carrying this TCR beta chain was picked up many times. Its antigen is not identified. RNA transcripts were the template for amplifying TCR beta CDR3 regions. An initial round of RT-PCR targeting the TCR CDR3 relied on the HTBI primer set. Via MiXCR, TCRdb re-called the multiplex PCR reads, giving one row per CDR3 protein. This table has around 520,000 distinct CDR3 sequences, around a quarter appearing once. These data originate in a study of T cells in Graves' hyperthyroidism and ophthalmopathy. Study conclusions and caveats: In blood, most of the thyroid clonotypes expanded above 0.001 were also present.

Germline lookup yields CDR1 DFQATT and CDR2 SNEGSKA (reference sequence). The length of the CDR3 is 13 residues. The sequenced sample was blood. The source of this sequence is a woman aged 25 to 39 with Graves' ophthalmopathy. The chain joins TRBV20-1 to TRBJ1-1; 10 bases match TRBD1. CDR3 residues: CSPRQGARTEAFF. The CDR3 nucleotides are TGCAGCCCACGACAGGGGGCGCGCACTGAAGCTTTCTTT.